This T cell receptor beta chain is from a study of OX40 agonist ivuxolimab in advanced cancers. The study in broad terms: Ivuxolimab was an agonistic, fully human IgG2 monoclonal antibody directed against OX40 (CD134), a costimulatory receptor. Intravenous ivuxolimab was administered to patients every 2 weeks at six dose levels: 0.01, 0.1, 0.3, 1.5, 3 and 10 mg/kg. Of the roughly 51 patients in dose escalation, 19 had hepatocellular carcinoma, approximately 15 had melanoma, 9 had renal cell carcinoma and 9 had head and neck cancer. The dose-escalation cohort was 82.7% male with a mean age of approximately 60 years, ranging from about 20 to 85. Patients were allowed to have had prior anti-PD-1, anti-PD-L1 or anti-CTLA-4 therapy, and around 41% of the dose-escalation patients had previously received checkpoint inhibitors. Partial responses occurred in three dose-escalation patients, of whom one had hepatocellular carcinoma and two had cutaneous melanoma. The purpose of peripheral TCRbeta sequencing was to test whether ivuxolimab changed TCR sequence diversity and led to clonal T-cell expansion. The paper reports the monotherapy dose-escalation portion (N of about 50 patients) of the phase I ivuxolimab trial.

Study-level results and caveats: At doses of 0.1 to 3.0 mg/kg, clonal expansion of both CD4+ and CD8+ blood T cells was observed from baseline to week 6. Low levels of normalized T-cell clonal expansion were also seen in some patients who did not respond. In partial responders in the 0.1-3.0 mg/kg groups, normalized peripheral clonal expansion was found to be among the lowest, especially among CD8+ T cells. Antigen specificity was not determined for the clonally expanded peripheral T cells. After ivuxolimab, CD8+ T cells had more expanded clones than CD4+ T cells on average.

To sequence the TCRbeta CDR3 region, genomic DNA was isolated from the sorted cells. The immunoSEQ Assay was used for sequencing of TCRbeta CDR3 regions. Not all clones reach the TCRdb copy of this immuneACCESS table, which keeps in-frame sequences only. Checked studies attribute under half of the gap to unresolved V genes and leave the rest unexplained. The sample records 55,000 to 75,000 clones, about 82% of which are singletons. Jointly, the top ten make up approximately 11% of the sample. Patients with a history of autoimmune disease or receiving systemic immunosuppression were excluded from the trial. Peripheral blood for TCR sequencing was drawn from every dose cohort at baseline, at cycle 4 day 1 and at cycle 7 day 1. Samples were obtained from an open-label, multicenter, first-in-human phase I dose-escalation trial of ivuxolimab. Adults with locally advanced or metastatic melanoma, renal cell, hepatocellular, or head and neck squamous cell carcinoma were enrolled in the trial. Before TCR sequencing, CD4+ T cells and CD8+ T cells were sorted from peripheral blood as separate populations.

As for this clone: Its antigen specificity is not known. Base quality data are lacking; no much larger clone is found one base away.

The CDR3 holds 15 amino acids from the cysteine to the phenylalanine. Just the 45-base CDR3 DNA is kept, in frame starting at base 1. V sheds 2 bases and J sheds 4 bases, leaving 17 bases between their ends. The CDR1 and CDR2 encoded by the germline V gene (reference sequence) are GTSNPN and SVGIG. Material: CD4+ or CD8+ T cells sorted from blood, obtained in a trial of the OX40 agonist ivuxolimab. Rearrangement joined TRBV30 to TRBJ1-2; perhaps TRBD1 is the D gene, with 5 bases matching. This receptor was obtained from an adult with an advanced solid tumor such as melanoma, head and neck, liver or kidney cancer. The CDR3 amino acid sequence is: CAWSYSTRGFYGYTF. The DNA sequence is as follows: TGTGCCTGGAGTTACAGTACGAGGGGCTTCTATGGCTACACCTTC.